This TCR beta chain was sequenced for a study of vaccination and CD4 T cells after COVID-19 (dated by TCRdb to the early 2020s). Looking at the study overall: Every convalescent patient had a positive nasal swab PCR test for SARS-CoV-2, with mild disease in eight to ten patients and severe disease in one. The convalescent cohort included six males and four females, with two Hispanic individuals, seven Caucasians, two Asians and one multiracial person. Two doses of either the Pfizer-BioNTech BNT162b2 vaccine (n=8) or the Moderna mRNA-1273 vaccine (n=2) were administered to participants. Post-COVID blood samples from convalescent patients were collected a median of around 100 days after diagnosis, with a range of roughly 30 to 170 days. The time from the second vaccine dose to post-vaccine blood sampling had a median of around 72 days and ranged from roughly 13 to 241 days. In around 9 COVID-19 convalescent patients and a handful of infection-naive healthy vaccine recipients, researchers compared the spike-specific CD4+ TCR repertoire from before mRNA vaccination with the repertoire from after. What the research found in general, with its limitations: Only a relatively small number of convalescent patients were included in the study, and early timepoints following natural infection were not analyzed. The median number of SARS-CoV-2-reactive clonotypes rose from around 22 after infection to around 40 after vaccination, but the change was not significant. Nearly all vaccine-specific clones in convalescent patients (304 of 307) were mono-reactive for SARS-CoV-2 spike rather than cross-reactive with common cold coronaviruses. Among convalescent patients, a median about 86% of the SARS-CoV-2-reactive clones seen after vaccination appeared only after vaccination, which suggests priming specific to the vaccine.

Worth noting for this clonotype: Its antigen remains unidentified. Base qualities are not provided; no much larger clone lies one nucleotide away.

Library preparation employed PCR. The sequencing machine was an Illumina iSeq 100. From the authors' description of their analysis: Non-productive sequences were removed, and CDR3s not starting with C, not ending with F or W, or shorter than 7 amino acids were discarded. Levenshtein distances (stringdist) and unrooted phylogenetic trees (ape) in R version 3.6.1 were used to assess CDR3 homology. The public reads were reanalyzed by TCRdb: fastp trimming at Q25, MiXCR alignment, in-frame beta chains only. All rows with the same CDR3 protein become a single entry with the most common DNA and genes. TCRdb's processing, not the study's, gives the V and J calls here. Present in this sample are fewer than 20,000 distinct CDR3 sequences, 66% of which were seen just once. The ten largest clones capture more than 0.95% of the sample. CDR1 and CDR2 are drawn from the germline V gene (reference sequence): MNHEY, SMNVEV. From the cysteine up to the phenylalanine, the CDR3 has a length of 14 residues. Of all the DNA, just the CDR3 is kept, 42 bases in frame from base 1. Deletion took 5 bases off V and 6 bases off J, with a span of 14 bases between the germline ends.

Positive SARS-CoV-2 PCR tests in the convalescent patients dated from March to December 2020, before Alpha, Beta and Delta variants emerged in the United States. Ficoll-Paque Plus gradient centrifugation was used to isolate PBMCs from whole blood, and the isolated PBMCs were then either used fresh or cryopreserved at -140C. This clonotype originated in a human donor who had recovered from COVID-19. The material sequenced was CD4+ T cells from blood, taken after SARS-CoV-2 vaccination. The rearranged segments are TRBV27 and TRBJ2-1, with the D gene tentatively TRBD1 or TRBD2, based on 5 matching bases in each. The CDR3 loop reads CASSRIGASNEQFF. At the DNA level, the sequence is TGTGCCAGCAGTCGTATCGGGGCCTCCAATGAGCAGTTCTTC.